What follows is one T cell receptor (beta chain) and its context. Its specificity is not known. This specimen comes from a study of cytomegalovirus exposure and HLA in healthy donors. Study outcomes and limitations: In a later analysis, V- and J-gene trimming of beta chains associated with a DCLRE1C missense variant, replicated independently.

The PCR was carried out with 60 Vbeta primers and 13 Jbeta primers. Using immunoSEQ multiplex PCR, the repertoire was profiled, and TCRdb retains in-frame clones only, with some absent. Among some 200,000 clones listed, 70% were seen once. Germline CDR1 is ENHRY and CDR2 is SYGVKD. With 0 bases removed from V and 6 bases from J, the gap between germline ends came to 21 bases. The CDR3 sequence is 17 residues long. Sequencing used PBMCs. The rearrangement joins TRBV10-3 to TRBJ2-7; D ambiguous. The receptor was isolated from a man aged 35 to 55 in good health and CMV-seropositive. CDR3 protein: CAISESKWRTLRSEQYF. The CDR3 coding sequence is TGTGCCATCAGTGAGTCGAAATGGAGAACCCTACGGAGCGAGCAGTACTTC.